This entry is about one TCR beta chain. Participants, 18 to 89 years old, spanned 25 or so US areas. The data belong to a study of blood T cell repertoires in COVID-19. Produced via immunoSEQ multiplex PCR; TCRdb's table is partial and in-frame only. The sample records 150,000 to 200,000 clones, around 85% being singletons. Per the germline V gene, CDR1 is LNHDA and CDR2 is SQIVND (reference sequence). The CDR3 sequence is 15 residues long. V shed 3 bases and J shed 2 bases, with 11 bases lying between them. The sequencing input was PBMCs or T cells enriched from blood (not recorded which). This clonotype was sampled from a woman aged 35 to 49 with acute COVID-19. The V call is TRBV19, the J call TRBJ2-1, with D unresolved. As DNA, the CDR3 is TGTGCCAGTAGTATCGGGTTAGTACCCTACAATGAGCAGTTCTTC. Amino acids: CASSIGLVPYNEQFF. Combining the CDR3 with reference TRBV19 and TRBJ2-1 gives the whole variable domain DGGITQSPKYLFRKEGQNVTLSCEQNLNHDAMYWYRQDPGQGLRLIYYSQIVNDFQKGDIAEGYSVSREKKESFPLTVTSAQKNPTAFYLCASSIGLVPYNEQFFGPGTRLTVL.